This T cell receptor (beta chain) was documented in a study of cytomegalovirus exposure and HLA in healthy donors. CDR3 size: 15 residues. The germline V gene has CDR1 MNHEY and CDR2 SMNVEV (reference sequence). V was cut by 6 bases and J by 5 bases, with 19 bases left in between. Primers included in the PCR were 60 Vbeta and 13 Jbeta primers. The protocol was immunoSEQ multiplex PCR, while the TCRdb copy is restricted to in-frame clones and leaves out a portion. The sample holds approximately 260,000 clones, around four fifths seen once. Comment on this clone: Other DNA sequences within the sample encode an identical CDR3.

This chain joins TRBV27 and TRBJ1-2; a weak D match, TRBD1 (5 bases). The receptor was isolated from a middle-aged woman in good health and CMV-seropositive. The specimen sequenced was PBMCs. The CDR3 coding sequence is TGTGCCAGCAGCTTAGTAGGGGCCGGTGGGTATGGCTACACCTTC. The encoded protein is CASSLVGAGGYGYTF.